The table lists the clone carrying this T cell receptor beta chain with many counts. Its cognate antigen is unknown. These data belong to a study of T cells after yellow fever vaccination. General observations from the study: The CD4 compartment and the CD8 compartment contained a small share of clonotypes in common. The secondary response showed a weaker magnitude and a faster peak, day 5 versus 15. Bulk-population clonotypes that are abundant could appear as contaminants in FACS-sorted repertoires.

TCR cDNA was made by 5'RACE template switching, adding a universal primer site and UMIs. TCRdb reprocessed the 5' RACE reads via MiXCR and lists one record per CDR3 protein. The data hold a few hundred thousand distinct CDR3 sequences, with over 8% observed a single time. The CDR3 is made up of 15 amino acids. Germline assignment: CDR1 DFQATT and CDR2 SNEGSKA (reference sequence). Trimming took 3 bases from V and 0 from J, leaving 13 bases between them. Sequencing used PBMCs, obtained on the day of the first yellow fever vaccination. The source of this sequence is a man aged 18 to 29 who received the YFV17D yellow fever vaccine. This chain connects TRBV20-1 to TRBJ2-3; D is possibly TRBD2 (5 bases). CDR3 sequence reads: CSARPPAASTDTQYF. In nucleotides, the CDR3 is TGCAGTGCTAGGCCCCCAGCGGCTAGCACAGATACGCAGTATTTT.